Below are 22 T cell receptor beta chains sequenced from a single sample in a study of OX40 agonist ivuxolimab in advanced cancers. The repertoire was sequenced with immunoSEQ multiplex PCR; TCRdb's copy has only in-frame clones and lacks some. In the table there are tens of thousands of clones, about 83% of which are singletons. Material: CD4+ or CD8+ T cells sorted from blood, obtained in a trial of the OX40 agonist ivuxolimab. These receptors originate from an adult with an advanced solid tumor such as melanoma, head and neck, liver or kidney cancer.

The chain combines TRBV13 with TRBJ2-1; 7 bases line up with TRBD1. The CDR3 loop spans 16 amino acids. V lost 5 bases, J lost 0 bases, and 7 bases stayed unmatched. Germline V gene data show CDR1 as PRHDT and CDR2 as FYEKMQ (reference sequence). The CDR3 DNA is TGTGCCAGCAGCAGGGGACAGTCGAGCTCCTACAATGAGCAGTTCTTC. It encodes CASSRGQSSSYNEQFF.

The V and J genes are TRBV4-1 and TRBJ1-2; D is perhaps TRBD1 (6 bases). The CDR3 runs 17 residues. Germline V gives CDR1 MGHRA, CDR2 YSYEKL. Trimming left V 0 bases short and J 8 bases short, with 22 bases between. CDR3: CASSQEGASFGGQGYTF. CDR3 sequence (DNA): TGCGCCAGCAGCCAAGAAGGGGCAAGTTTCGGGGGGCAAGGCTACACCTTC.

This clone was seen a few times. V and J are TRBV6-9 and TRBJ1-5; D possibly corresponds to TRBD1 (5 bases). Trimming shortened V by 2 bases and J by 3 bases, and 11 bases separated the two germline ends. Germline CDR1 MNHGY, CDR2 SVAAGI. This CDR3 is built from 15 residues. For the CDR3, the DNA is TGTGCCAGCAGTTATGTGCTGGGACCCAATCAGCCCCAGCATTTT. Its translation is CASSYVLGPNQPQHF.

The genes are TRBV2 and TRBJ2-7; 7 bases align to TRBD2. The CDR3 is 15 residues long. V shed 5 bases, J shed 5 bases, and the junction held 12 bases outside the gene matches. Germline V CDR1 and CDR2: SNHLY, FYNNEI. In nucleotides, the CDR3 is TGTGCCAGCAGTCCTTCGGGCGGGAGAAACGACGAGCAGTACTTC. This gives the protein CASSPSGGRNDEQYF.

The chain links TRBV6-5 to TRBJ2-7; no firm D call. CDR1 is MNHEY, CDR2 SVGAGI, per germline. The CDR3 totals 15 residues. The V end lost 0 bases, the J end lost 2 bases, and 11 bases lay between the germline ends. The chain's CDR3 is CASSYSPGQTYEQYF. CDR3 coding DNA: TGTGCCAGCAGTTACTCACCGGGCCAAACCTACGAGCAGTACTTC.

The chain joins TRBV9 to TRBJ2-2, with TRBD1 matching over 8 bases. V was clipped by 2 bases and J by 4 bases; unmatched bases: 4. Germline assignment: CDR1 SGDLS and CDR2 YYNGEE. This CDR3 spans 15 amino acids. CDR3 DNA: TGTGCCAGCAGCGTCCGGACAGGGCCCACCGGGGAGCTGTTTTTT. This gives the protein CASSVRTGPTGELFF.

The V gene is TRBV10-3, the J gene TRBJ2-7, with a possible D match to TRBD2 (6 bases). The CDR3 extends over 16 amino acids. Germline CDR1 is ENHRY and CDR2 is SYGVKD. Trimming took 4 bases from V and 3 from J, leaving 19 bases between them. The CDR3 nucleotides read TGTGCCATCAGTGCCCGGGGAGGTCAGCTTCTCTACGAGCAGTACTTC. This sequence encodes CAISARGGQLLYEQYF.

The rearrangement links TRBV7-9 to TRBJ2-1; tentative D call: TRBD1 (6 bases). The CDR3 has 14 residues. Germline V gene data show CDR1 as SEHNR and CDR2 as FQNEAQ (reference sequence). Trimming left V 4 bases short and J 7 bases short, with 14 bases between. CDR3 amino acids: CASSSGQNANEQFF. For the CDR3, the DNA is TGTGCCAGCAGCTCAGGACAGAACGCTAATGAGCAGTTCTTC.

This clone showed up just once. The CDR3 is CASSLDPNTGELFF. The CDR3 DNA follows: TGTGCCAGCAGCTTGGACCCGAACACCGGGGAGCTGTTTTTT. V is TRBV5-4 and J is TRBJ2-2; no firm D call. The germline gives CDR1 SGHNT, CDR2 YYREEE (reference sequence). The V end lost 0 bases, the J end lost 0 bases, and 3 bases lay between the germline ends. CDR3 length: 14 residues.

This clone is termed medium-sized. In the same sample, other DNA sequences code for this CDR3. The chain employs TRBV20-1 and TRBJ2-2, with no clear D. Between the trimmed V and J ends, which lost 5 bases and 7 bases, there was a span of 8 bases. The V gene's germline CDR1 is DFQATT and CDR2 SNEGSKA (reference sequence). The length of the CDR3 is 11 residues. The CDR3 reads CSAGPGGELFF. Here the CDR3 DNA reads TGCAGTGCTGGCCCCGGCGGGGAGCTGTTTTTT.

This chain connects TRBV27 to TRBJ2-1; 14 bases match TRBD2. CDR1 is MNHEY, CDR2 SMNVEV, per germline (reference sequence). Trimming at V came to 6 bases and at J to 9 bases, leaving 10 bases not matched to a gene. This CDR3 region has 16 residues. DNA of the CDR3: TGTGCCAGCAGCGCTACCGGGACTAGCGGGAGTCTTGAGCAGTTCTTC. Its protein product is CASSATGTSGSLEQFF.

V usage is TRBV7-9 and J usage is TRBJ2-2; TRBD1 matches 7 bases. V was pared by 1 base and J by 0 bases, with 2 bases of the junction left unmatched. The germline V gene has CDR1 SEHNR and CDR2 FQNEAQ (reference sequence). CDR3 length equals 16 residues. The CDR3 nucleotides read TGTGCCAGCAGCTTAGAGGGGACAGCGAACACCGGGGAGCTGTTTTTT. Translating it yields CASSLEGTANTGELFF.

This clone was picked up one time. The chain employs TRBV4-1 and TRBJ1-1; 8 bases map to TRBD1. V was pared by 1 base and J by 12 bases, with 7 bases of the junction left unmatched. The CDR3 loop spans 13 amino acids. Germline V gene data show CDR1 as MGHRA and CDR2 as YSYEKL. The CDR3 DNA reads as TGCGCCAGCAGCCAAGTGCCAGGGGGCCTGACTTTCTTT. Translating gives CASSQVPGGLTFF.

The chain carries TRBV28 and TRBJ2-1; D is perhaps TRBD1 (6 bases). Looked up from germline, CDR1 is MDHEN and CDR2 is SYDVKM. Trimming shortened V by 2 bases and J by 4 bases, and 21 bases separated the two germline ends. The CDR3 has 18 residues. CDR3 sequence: CASSLSTEQGPGYNEQFF. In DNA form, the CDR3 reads TGTGCCAGCAGTTTAAGTACCGAGCAGGGGCCAGGGTACAATGAGCAGTTCTTC.

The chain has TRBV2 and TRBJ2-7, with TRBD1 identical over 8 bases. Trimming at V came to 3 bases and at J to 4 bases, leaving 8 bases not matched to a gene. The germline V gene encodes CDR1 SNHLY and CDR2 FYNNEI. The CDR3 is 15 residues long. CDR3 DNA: TGTGCCAGCAGTGATTGGACAGGGACGGGATACGAGCAGTACTTC. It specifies CASSDWTGTGYEQYF.

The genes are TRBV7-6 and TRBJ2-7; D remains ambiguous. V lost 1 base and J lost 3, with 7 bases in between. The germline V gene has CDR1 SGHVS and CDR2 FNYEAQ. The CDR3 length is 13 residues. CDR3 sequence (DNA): TGTGCCAGCAGCTTAGAGAACGGCTACGAGCAGTACTTC. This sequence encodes CASSLENGYEQYF. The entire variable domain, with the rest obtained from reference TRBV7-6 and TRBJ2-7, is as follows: GAGVSQSPRYKVTKRGQDVALRCDPISGHVSLYWYRQALGQGPEFLTYFNYEAQQDKSGLPNDRFSAERPEGSISTLTIQRTEQRDSAMYRCASSLENGYEQYFGPGTRLTVT.

The CDR3 protein is CSVPGTDYGYTF. In DNA, the CDR3 is TGCAGCGTCCCCGGGACGGACTATGGCTACACCTTC. The chain links TRBV29-1 to TRBJ1-2; D is perhaps TRBD1 (5 bases). The V gene lost 6 bases and the J gene lost 3 bases, with 11 bases spanning the gap. CDR3 size: 12 residues. Germline CDR1 SQVTM, CDR2 ANQGSEA.

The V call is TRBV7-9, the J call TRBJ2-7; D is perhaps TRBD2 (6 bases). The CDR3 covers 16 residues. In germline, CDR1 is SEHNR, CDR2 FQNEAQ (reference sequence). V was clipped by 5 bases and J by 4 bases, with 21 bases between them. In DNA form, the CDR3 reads TGTGCCAGCAGCCCCCGGCGGGATAGCGGATGGTACGAGCAGTACTTC. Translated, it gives CASSPRRDSGWYEQYF.

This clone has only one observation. CDR3 in amino acids: CASSQGDGGTFPGGYTF. The CDR3 DNA reads as TGTGCCAGCAGCCAAGGTGATGGGGGCACCTTCCCTGGAGGCTACACCTTC. V gene TRBV4-2 combines with J gene TRBJ1-2; tentative D call: TRBD1 (6 bases). V lost 1 base and J 8 bases, leaving 23 bases between the germline ends. CDR1 and CDR2 from the germline V gene are LGHNA and YNFKEQ. This CDR3 has 17 residues.

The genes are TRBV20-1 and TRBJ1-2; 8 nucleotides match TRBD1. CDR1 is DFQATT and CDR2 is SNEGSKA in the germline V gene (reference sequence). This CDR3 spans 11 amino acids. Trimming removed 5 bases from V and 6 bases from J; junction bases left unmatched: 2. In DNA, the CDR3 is TGCAGTGCTTTGACAGGGGATGGCTACACCTTC. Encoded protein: CSALTGDGYTF.

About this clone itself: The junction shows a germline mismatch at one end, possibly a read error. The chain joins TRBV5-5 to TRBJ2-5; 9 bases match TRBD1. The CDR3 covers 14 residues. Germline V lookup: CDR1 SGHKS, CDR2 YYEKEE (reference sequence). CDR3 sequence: CASSSGTGSGRGNF. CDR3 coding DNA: TGTGCCAGCAGCTCCGGGACAGGGTCAGGTCGGGGCAACTTC.

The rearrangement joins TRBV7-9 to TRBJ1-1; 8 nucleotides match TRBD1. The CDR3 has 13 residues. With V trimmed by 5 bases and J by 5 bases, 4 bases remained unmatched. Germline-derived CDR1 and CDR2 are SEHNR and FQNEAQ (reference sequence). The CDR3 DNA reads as TGTGCCAGCAGCCCAAGGACAGGGACTGAAGCTTTCTTT. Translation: CASSPRTGTEAFF.